The present T cell receptor (beta chain) was sequenced within a study of shared clonotypes between healthy human individuals. Sequenced by immunoSEQ multiplex PCR; TCRdb stores in-frame clones only, minus some. The profile shows 1,500,000 or so clones, 96% of them singletons. The CDR3 runs to 16 residues. After removal of 4 bases from V and 0 bases from J, the junction contained 9 bases not matched to a gene. Germline V lookup: CDR1 MDHEN, CDR2 SYDVKM. The clonotype comes from a man younger than 40 in good health. Sequenced sample: naive CD4+ T cells sorted from blood. Subset in this sample: CD45RA+ positively selected. This chain joins TRBV28 and TRBJ2-7; TRBD1 agrees at 7 bases. The CDR3 nucleotides are TGTGCCAGCAGTTCGTCCTATAGGGGGCTCTCCTACGAGCAGTACTTC. This codes for CASSSSYRGLSYEQYF.